This T cell receptor beta chain comes out of a study of T cells after yellow fever vaccination (dated by TCRdb to the late 2010s). In the study overall: Libraries from fractions with low cell numbers were prepared with the SMART-Seq v4 Ultra Low Input RNA kit. Two healthy male donors, one aged 18 to 30 and one aged 30 to 40 years, were included in the cohort. Blood was drawn at multiple timepoints before and after primary and secondary immunization, with bulk PBMC replicates and cell subsets isolated. To follow T-cell clones before and after primary and booster YFV17D yellow fever vaccination, bulk TCR alpha and beta repertoires were sequenced over time. Broader findings and caveats from the paper: A small fraction of clonotypes showed up in both the CD4 and CD8 compartments, probably as a result of convergent recombination. Because the study included only a couple of donors, the extent to which the findings can be generalized is limited. After the booster, most clones that had expanded after primary vaccination were detected again (around 96% of CD4 and 88% of CD8), suggesting broad maintenance of memory. The secondary T-cell response was found to be weaker but faster than the primary response, with a peak reached on day 5 rather than on day 15. Because abundant contaminating clonotypes from the bulk population could be contained in FACS-sorted repertoires, computational filtering was required.

Points on this clonotype: The antigen this receptor binds is unknown. No qualities accompany the bases; no much larger clone lies one base away.

Including the terminal cysteine and phenylalanine, the CDR3 comprises 14 residues. The kept DNA is CDR3 alone, 42 bases in frame from the first base. The germline V gene (reference sequence) provides CDR1 MNHEY and CDR2 SMNVEV. After removal of 4 bases from V and 1 base from J, the junction retains 3 bases not matched to a gene. The treatment or condition label for this specimen denotes: live attenuated yellow fever vaccine strain. At each blood-draw timepoint, two biological replicates of bulk PBMCs were obtained. PBMCs were isolated from peripheral blood using a standard Ficoll-Paque protocol. RNA was extracted with TriZol from bulk PBMCs, CD4 and CD8 fractions, and dextramer-positive and dextramer-negative fractions. TCR cDNA was synthesized by 5'RACE template switching, which introduced a universal primer site and unique molecular identifiers. Priming of cDNA synthesis was performed from both the TCR alpha and TCR beta constant segments. Two PCR steps were used to amplify libraries, with sample barcodes and sequencing adapters being added in the second step. Sequencing of libraries was done on Illumina HiSeq 2500 (2x100 bp) or NovaSeq (2x150 bp). On the study's bioinformatics: MIGEC was used to demultiplex reads and collapse the reads into UMI consensus sequences, and MiXCR was used for V(D)J alignment. Clonotypes responding to the vaccine were identified with edgeR on replicate PBMC samples, with the criteria of FDR below 0.01 and a log2 fold change above 5 up to day 15. Each bulk clonotype was labeled CD4 or CD8 based on which sequenced repertoire, CD4 or CD8, contained the clonotype at higher abundance. TCRdb cleaned the public reads at Q25 with fastp, built clones with MiXCR and kept in-frame beta chains. Under each unique CDR3 protein, matching rows form one entry showing the most common genes and DNA. TCRdb's processing, not the study's, gives the V and J calls here. This sample is represented by approximately 550,000 distinct CDR3 sequences; around 21% of them were singletons. The top ten hold about 13% of the sample.

Sequenced material: PBMCs, taken 15 days after the yellow fever booster vaccination. Rearrangement joined TRBV27 to TRBJ1-1; 7 bases in the junction line up with TRBD1. The clonotype was recovered from a man aged 25 to 40 who received the YFV17D yellow fever vaccine. CDR3 region: CASSWGQSNTEAFF. The DNA sequence is as follows: TGTGCCAGCAGTTGGGGACAGTCGAACACTGAAGCTTTCTTT.